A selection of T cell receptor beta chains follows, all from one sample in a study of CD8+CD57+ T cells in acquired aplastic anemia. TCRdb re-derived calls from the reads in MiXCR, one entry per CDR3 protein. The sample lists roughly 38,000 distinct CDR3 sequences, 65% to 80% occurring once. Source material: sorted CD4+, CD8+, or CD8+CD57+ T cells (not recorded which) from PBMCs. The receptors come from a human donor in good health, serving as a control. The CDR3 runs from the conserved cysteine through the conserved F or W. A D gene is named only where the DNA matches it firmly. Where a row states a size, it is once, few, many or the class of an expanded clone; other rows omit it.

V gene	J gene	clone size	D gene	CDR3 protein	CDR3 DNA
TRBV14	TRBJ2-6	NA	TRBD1	CASSPLRTGRSGANVPTF	TGTGCCAGCAGCCCATTAAGGACAGGTCGCTCTGGGGCCAACGTCCCGACTTTC
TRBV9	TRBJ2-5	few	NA	CASSPNQETQYF	TGTGCCAGCAGCCCCAACCAAGAGACCCAGTACTTC
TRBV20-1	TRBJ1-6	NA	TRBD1	CSARLPGQRNSPLHF	TGCAGTGCTAGGTTGCCGGGACAGCGGAATTCACCCCTCCACTTT
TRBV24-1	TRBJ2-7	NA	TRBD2	CATSGGGNSYEQYF	TGTGCCACCAGTGGGGGGGGAAACTCCTACGAGCAGTACTTC
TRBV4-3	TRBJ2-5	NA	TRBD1	CASSQGTGEKTQYF	TGCGCCAGCAGCCAAGGGACAGGCGAGAAGACCCAGTACTTC
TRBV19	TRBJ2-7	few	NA	CASSTGQRTYEQYF	TGTGCCAGTAGTACAGGACAGAGGACCTACGAGCAGTACTTC
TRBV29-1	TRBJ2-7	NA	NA	CSVEDTGSYEQYF	TGCAGCGTTGAAGATACCGGGTCCTACGAGCAGTACTTC
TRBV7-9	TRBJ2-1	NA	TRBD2	CAGGRQYNEQFF	TGTGCCGGCGGGAGACAGTACAATGAGCAGTTCTTC
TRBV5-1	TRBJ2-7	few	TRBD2	CASSSTSGYEQYF	TGCGCCAGCAGCTCGACTAGCGGCTACGAGCAGTACTTC
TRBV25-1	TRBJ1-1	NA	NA	CASSERENPEAFF	TGTGCCAGCAGTGAAAGGGAGAACCCTGAAGCTTTCTTT
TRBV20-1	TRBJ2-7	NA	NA	CSARKTGDYEQYF	TGCAGCGCTAGAAAGACCGGAGACTACGAGCAGTACTTC
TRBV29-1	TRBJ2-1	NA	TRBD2	CSLGTSGHNEQFF	TGCAGCCTTGGGACTAGCGGACACAATGAGCAGTTCTTC
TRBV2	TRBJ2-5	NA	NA	CASSEAWETQYF	TGTGCCAGCAGTGAAGCCTGGGAGACCCAGTACTTC
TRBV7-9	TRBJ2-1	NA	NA	CASSSPKNEQFF	TGTGCCAGCAGCTCACCGAAGAATGAGCAGTTCTTC
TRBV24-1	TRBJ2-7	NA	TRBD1	CATSDLLGTAEGEQYF	TGTGCCACCAGTGATTTGCTTGGGACAGCAGAAGGCGAGCAGTACTTC
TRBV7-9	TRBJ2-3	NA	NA	CASSNSRDTQYF	TGTGCCAGCAGCAACTCGAGAGATACGCAGTATTTT
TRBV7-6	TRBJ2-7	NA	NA	CASSLAAEYEQYF	TGTGCCAGCAGCTTAGCGGCCGAGTACGAGCAGTACTTC
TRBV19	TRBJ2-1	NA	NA	CASATGGHEQFF	TGTGCCAGCGCTACCGGGGGGCATGAGCAGTTCTTC
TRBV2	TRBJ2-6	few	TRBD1	CASGTGTGANVLTF	TGTGCCAGCGGGACAGGGACTGGGGCCAACGTCCTGACTTTC
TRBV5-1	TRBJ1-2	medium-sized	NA	CASSLGRDYGYTF	TGCGCCAGCAGCTTGGGCCGCGACTACGGCTACACCTTC
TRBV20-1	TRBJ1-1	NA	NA	CSARGPDGVDTEAFF	TGCAGTGCTAGAGGACCTGACGGGGTGGACACTGAAGCTTTCTTT
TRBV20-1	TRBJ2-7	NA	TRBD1	CSATTGDPYEQYF	TGCAGTGCGACGACAGGGGACCCCTACGAGCAGTACTTC
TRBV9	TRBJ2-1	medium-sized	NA	CASSVGNLLNEQFF	TGTGCCAGCAGCGTAGGAAACTTGCTCAATGAGCAGTTCTTC
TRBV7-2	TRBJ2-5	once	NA	CASSLGTGTQYF	TGTGCCAGCAGCTTGGGTACTGGGACCCAGTACTTC
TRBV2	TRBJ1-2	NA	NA	CASSESRAYNYGYTF	TGTGCCAGCAGTGAGAGCCGGGCCTATAACTATGGCTACACCTTC
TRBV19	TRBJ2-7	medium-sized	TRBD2	CARAGLNISYEQYF	TGTGCCAGAGCGGGACTGAACATTTCCTACGAGCAGTACTTC
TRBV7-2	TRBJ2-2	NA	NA	CASSLWTARAGELFF	TGTGCCAGCAGCTTATGGACGGCCCGTGCCGGGGAGCTGTTTTTT
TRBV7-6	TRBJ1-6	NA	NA	CASSLEVDSPLHF	TGTGCCAGCAGCTTAGAAGTGGATTCACCCCTCCACTTT
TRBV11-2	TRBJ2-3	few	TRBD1	CASSAQGNGRTDTQYF	TGTGCCAGCAGTGCACAGGGGAACGGGCGCACAGATACGCAGTATTTT
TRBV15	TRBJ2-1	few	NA	CAGGRTGNEQFF	TGTGCCGGGGGGCGGACTGGGAATGAGCAGTTCTTC
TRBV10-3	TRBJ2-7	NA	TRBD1	CAIRGTGTGYEQYF	TGTGCCATCAGGGGAACCGGGACAGGCTACGAGCAGTACTTC
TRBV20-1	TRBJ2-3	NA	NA	CSARDTDTQYF	TGCAGTGCTAGAGATACAGATACGCAGTATTTT
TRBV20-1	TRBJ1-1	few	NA	CSARVSGRDTEAFF	TGCAGTGCTAGAGTATCGGGTCGCGACACTGAAGCTTTCTTT
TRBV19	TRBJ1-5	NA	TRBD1	CASSVGQGHQPQHF	TGTGCCAGTAGTGTGGGACAGGGTCATCAGCCCCAGCATTTT
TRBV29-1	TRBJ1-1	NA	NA	CSGLLVGGEAFF	TGCAGCGGTCTCCTAGTAGGCGGAGAAGCTTTCTTT
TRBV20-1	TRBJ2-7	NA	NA	CSARDASYEQYF	TGCAGTGCTAGAGATGCATCATACGAGCAGTACTTC
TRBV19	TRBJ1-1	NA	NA	CASSMTVNTEAFF	TGTGCCAGTAGTATGACAGTGAACACTGAAGCTTTCTTT
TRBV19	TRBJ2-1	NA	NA	CASSSQGGFVNEQFF	TGTGCCAGTAGCTCTCAGGGGGGATTTGTTAATGAGCAGTTCTTC
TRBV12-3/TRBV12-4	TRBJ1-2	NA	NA	CASSLEAYGYTF	TGTGCCAGCAGTTTGGAGGCCTATGGCTACACCTTC
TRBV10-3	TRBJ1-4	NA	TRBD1	CAISESPAGTVNEKLFF	TGTGCCATCAGTGAGTCTCCAGCGGGGACAGTCAATGAAAAACTGTTTTTT